These 26 T cell receptor beta chains share one sample of origin, sequenced in a study of T-cell reconstitution after alpha-beta-depleted transplantation in children. Unique molecular identifiers tagged the TCRbeta library. TCRdb recomputed calls from the PCR reads with MiXCR, one row per CDR3 protein. Counted here are 190,000 or so distinct CDR3 sequences, 5.5% to 7% occurring once; the ten biggest clones make up just over 4.5%. The source was PBMCs, collected before TCRalphabeta/CD19-depleted stem cell transplant. The receptors derive from a girl under three years old with combined immunodeficiency, due to receive a stem cell transplant.

This clonotype was picked up many times. The chain recombines TRBV29-1 with TRBJ2-2, with D unclear. The CDR3 runs to 14 residues. Germline CDR1 reads SQVTM; CDR2 reads ANQGSEA. Trimming took 6 bases from V and 3 from J, leaving 14 bases between them. This CDR3 reads CSVFRSDYTGELFF. In DNA, the CDR3 is TGCAGCGTCTTCAGGTCCGACTACACCGGGGAGCTGTTTTTT.

This clonotype has ten or more counts. The V and J genes are TRBV28 and TRBJ1-5; 8 bases align to TRBD1. Germline CDR1 reads MDHEN; CDR2 reads SYDVKM. The length of the CDR3 is 15 residues. Losses at the gene ends were 5 bases for V and 7 bases for J; bases not matched to a gene: 10. CDR3: CASSDHRQGRQPQHF. As DNA, the CDR3 is TGTGCCAGCAGTGACCATCGACAGGGGCGACAGCCCCAGCATTTT.

In this sample, this clonotype turned up many times. The chain is built from TRBV7-8 and TRBJ2-7; D possibly corresponds to TRBD2 (5 bases). The CDR3 is 14 amino acids. Germline lookup yields CDR1 SGHVS and CDR2 FQNEAQ. V lost 1 base, J lost 0 bases, and 7 bases lay in between. In DNA form, the CDR3 reads TGTGCCAGCAGCTTAGTCGGGGACTCCTACGAGCAGTACTTC. It yields the protein CASSLVGDSYEQYF.

About this clonotype: A much larger clone lies a single base off, so this may be a read error. The rearrangement uses TRBV7-2 and TRBJ2-1, with unresolved D. Germline V gene data show CDR1 as SGHTA and CDR2 as FQGNSA. This CDR3 contains 12 residues. V was pared by 7 bases and J by 9 bases, with 13 bases between. CDR3 region: CASNWTRFEQFF. Here the CDR3 DNA reads TGTGCCAGCAACTGGACCCGCTTTGAGCAGTTCTTC.

This clonotype was seen at least ten times. This rearrangement joins TRBV7-9 to TRBJ2-2, with 7 nucleotides matching TRBD2. CDR1 and CDR2 (germline): SEHNR, FQNEAQ (reference sequence). The CDR3 has 16 amino acids. The trim removed 7 bases at V and 5 bases at J, leaving 13 bases unmatched. This CDR3 is CASIDPGTMGTGELFF. The CDR3 DNA reads as TGTGCCAGCATCGACCCCGGGACTATGGGGACCGGGGAGCTGTTTTTT.

This clonotype was detected many times. The chain uses TRBV20-1 and TRBJ2-3; the D gene is possibly TRBD2 (6 bases). CDR1 is DFQATT and CDR2 is SNEGSKA in the germline V gene (reference sequence). With 4 bases removed from V and 0 bases from J, the gap between germline ends came to 14 bases. This CDR3 region has 15 residues. The CDR3 loop is CSATPSSDSTDTQYF. The CDR3 DNA follows: TGCAGTGCTACCCCATCTAGCGACAGCACAGATACGCAGTATTTT.

This clonotype came up many times. For the CDR3, the DNA is TGTGCCAGCAGTTTAACCCCCAGGGGCCTTAATTCACCCCTCCACTTT. As protein: CASSLTPRGLNSPLHF. The chain has TRBV28 and TRBJ1-6; the D gene is possibly TRBD1 (6 bases). V was clipped by 2 bases and J by 6 bases, with 14 bases between them. The germline V gene has CDR1 MDHEN and CDR2 SYDVKM. The CDR3 is made up of 16 amino acids.

This clonotype was counted ten times or more. The chain has TRBV24-1 and TRBJ2-2, with D maybe TRBD1 (6 bases). CDR1 and CDR2 from the germline V gene are KGHDR and SFDVKD. The CDR3 runs to 13 residues. The V end lost 5 bases, the J end lost 7 bases, and 10 bases lay between the germline ends. Written as DNA, the CDR3 is TGTGCCACCAGTGCCAAGGACAGCGGGGAGCTGTTTTTT. This gives the protein CATSAKDSGELFF.

This clonotype was detected many times. The chain joins TRBV7-2 to TRBJ2-7; 9 nucleotides line up with TRBD2. J was trimmed by 0 bases and V by 4 bases; bases with no gene match: 4. This CDR3 has 15 residues. Germline values: CDR1 SGHTA, CDR2 FQGNSA. Here the CDR3 DNA reads TGTGCCAGCAGCTCCAGGACTAGCGCCTCCTACGAGCAGTACTTC. It translates to CASSSRTSASYEQYF.

This clonotype was detected many times. The rearrangement links TRBV7-7 to TRBJ2-2; D ambiguous. The germline gives CDR1 SSHAT, CDR2 FNYEAQ (reference sequence). V was shortened by 1 base and J by 5 bases, with 8 bases between the two germline ends. CDR3 length: 14 residues. CDR3 sequence: CASSLEPGTGELFF. CDR3 DNA sequence: TGTGCCAGCAGCTTAGAACCCGGGACCGGGGAGCTGTTTTTT.

This clonotype has a count of ten or more. The J gene is TRBJ2-7, the V gene TRBV5-1; 8 bases are a match to TRBD2. V shed 1 base, J shed 4 bases, and the junction held 10 bases outside the gene matches. The germline V gene has CDR1 SGHRS and CDR2 YFSETQ. The CDR3 runs 16 residues. As DNA, the CDR3 is TGCGCCAGCAGCTTGACACTAGCGGCGAGGGTATACGAGCAGTACTTC. This gives the protein CASSLTLAARVYEQYF.

In its sample, this clonotype was seen many times. The V and J genes are TRBV6-2 or TRBV6-3 and TRBJ2-1; tentatively, D is TRBD1 (5 bases). Germline loops: CDR1 MNHEY, CDR2 SVGEGT. CDR3 length: 15 amino acids. The V gene lost 6 bases and the J gene lost 8 bases, with 20 bases spanning the gap. The DNA for the CDR3 is TGTGCCAGCAGGAGATTGGGTCAAGGGGTTTATGAGCAGTTCTTC. Residues: CASRRLGQGVYEQFF.

This clonotype has a count of ten or more. The gene calls are TRBV6-2 or TRBV6-3 and TRBJ2-1, with TRBD2 as a possible D gene (5 bases). Per the germline V gene, CDR1 is MNHEY and CDR2 is SVGEGT. With 0 bases removed from V and 7 bases from J, the gap between germline ends came to 16 bases. The CDR3 is made up of 16 amino acids. CDR3 bases: TGTGCCAGCAGTTACTCCATCTACGGACTTTTAAATGAGCAGTTCTTC. Translating it yields CASSYSIYGLLNEQFF.

There are many counts of this clonotype. The genes are TRBV16 and TRBJ2-7; 8 nucleotides line up with TRBD2. The CDR3 length is 16 residues. Germline assignment: CDR1 KGHSY and CDR2 FQNENV. J was trimmed by 0 bases and V by 4 bases; bases with no gene match: 8. This chain's CDR3 is CASSPAGREDSYEQYF. In nucleotides, the CDR3 is TGTGCCAGCAGCCCCGCCGGGCGGGAGGACTCCTACGAGCAGTACTTC.

This clonotype appeared many times. This chain links TRBV12-3 or TRBV12-4 with TRBJ2-7, with no clear D. The CDR3 has 12 amino acids. The V end was cut by 3 bases, the J end by 6 bases, with 9 bases between. The CDR3, as DNA: TGTGCCAGCAGTTTCGGGCCGGCCGAGCAGTACTTC. Protein: CASSFGPAEQYF.

This clonotype showed up many times. The rearrangement links TRBV28 to TRBJ2-1; D might be TRBD1 (6 bases). V lost 5 bases and J 7 bases, leaving 12 bases between the germline ends. This CDR3 contains 13 residues. The germline CDR1 and CDR2 sequences are MDHEN and SYDVKM. The CDR3 reads CASSPRGGNEQFF. The CDR3, as DNA: TGTGCCAGCAGTCCAAGAGGGGGAAATGAGCAGTTCTTC.

This clonotype occurred many times. The CDR3 nucleotides read TGTGCCAGCAGCTTGCTTGGTCTCCAGAAAGAGACCCAGTACTTC. Translated: CASSLLGLQKETQYF. This chain uses TRBV5-5 with TRBJ2-5, with D unclear. The V gene's germline CDR1 is SGHKS and CDR2 YYEKEE (reference sequence). The CDR3 has 15 residues. V lost 1 base and J lost 3, with 13 bases in between.

At least ten counts were recorded for this clonotype. The chain links TRBV2 to TRBJ2-1; 11 bases map to TRBD2. Germline assignment: CDR1 SNHLY and CDR2 FYNNEI. The CDR3 is 15 residues long. The V gene end was trimmed by 10 bases and the J gene end by 6 bases; junction bases not matched to a gene: 11. The CDR3 reads CATLPALAGVNEQFF. The CDR3 DNA follows: TGTGCCACCCTACCAGCACTAGCGGGGGTCAATGAGCAGTTCTTC.

This clonotype was detected ten times or more. V gene TRBV11-2 combines with J gene TRBJ2-1, with 16 bases aligning to TRBD2. This CDR3 has 19 amino acids. Germline assignment: CDR1 SGHAT and CDR2 FQNNGV. V was clipped by 1 base and J by 10 bases; unmatched bases: 13. In nucleotides, the CDR3 is TGTGCCAGCAGCTTAGTTAGGGGACTAGCGGGGGGGAGGGGGATGGAGCAGTTCTTC. It encodes CASSLVRGLAGGRGMEQFF. Full variable domain (remainder filled in from reference TRBV11-2 and TRBJ2-1): EAGVAQSPRYKIIEKRQSVAFWCNPISGHATLYWYQQILGQGPKLLIQFQNNGVVDDSQLPKDRFSAERLKGVDSTLKIQPAKLEDSAVYLCASSLVRGLAGGRGMEQFFGPGTRLTVL.

In its sample, this clonotype was seen many times. The chain uses TRBV6-5 and TRBJ1-5; D is unclear. The CDR3 sequence is 14 residues long. Germline V lookup: CDR1 MNHEY, CDR2 SVGAGI. Trimming removed 7 bases at V and 0 bases at J, with 10 bases between. The CDR3 loop reads CASTEGYSNQPQHF. The CDR3 DNA reads as TGTGCCAGCACCGAGGGCTATAGCAATCAGCCCCAGCATTTT.

Ten or more counts support this clonotype. The V gene is TRBV3-1, the J gene TRBJ2-1; D is possibly TRBD1 (6 bases). The CDR3 length is 15 residues. The V gene's germline CDR1 is LGHDT and CDR2 YNNKEL (reference sequence). Trimming removed 1 base from V and 3 bases from J, with 10 bases in between. The CDR3 is CASSQGTDDYNEQFF. The CDR3 DNA reads as TGTGCCAGCAGCCAAGGGACAGATGACTACAATGAGCAGTTCTTC.

This clonotype was picked up many times. The V gene is TRBV12-3 or TRBV12-4, the J gene TRBJ2-5; 9 bases match TRBD1. This CDR3 contains 17 residues. J lost 0 bases, V lost 1 base, and 6 bases had no gene match. CDR3 nucleotides: TGTGCCAGCAGTTTAGAGGGGACAGGGCATGACCAAGAGACCCAGTACTTC. It codes for CASSLEGTGHDQETQYF.

This clonotype was seen ten or more times. The V and J genes are TRBV7-6 and TRBJ2-3, with D unresolved. The V gene's germline CDR1 is SGHVS and CDR2 FNYEAQ. CDR3 length: 18 amino acids. V was pared by 2 bases and J by 0 bases, with 18 bases between. The CDR3 DNA reads TGTGCCAGCAGCTTAAATCCCGCCTTGGAAGTGAGCACAGATACGCAGTATTTT. Its protein is CASSLNPALEVSTDTQYF.

This clonotype occurred many times. This chain's CDR3 is CASSQDLPGLAQYF. CDR3 nucleotide sequence: TGCGCCAGCAGCCAAGATCTTCCGGGACTAGCGCAGTACTTC. The chain joins TRBV4-3 to TRBJ2-5, with TRBD2 matching 10 bases. CDR1 and CDR2 (germline): LGHNA, YSLEER. J was trimmed by 11 bases and V by 0 bases; bases with no gene match: 6. CDR3 size: 14 residues.

This clonotype was picked up many times. The V and J genes are TRBV7-2 and TRBJ2-1, with 10 positions matching TRBD2. Per the germline V gene, CDR1 is SGHTA and CDR2 is FQGNSA. The CDR3 extends over 22 amino acids. V shed 3 bases, J shed 2 bases, and the junction held 22 bases outside the gene matches. The CDR3 region is CASSFPRWSPLAGERAYNEQFF. CDR3 sequence (DNA): TGTGCCAGCAGCTTCCCCCGTTGGAGTCCTCTAGCGGGGGAAAGGGCCTACAATGAGCAGTTCTTC.

This clonotype came up many times. This chain uses TRBV30 with TRBJ2-5; the match to TRBD1 covers 7 bases. The V gene end was trimmed by 4 bases and the J gene end by 3 bases; junction bases not matched to a gene: 5. The CDR3 extends over 13 amino acids. Germline V gives CDR1 GTSNPN, CDR2 SVGIG (reference sequence). The CDR3 region is CAWNFGTEETQYF. DNA of the CDR3: TGTGCCTGGAACTTCGGGACAGAAGAGACCCAGTACTTC.